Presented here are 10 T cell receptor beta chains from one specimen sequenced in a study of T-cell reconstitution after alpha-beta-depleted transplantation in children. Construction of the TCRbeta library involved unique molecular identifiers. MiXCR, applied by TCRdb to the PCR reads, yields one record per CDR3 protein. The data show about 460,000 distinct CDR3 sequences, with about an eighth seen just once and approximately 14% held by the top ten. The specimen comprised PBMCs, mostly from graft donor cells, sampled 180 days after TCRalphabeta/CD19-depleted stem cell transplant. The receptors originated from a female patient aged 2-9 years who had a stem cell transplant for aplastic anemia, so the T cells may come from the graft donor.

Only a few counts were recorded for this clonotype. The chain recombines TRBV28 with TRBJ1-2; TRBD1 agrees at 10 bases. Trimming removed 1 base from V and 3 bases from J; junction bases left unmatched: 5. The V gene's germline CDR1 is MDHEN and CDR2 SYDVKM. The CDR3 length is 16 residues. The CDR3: CASSLSQGQGDYGYTF. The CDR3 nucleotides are TGTGCCAGCAGTTTATCCCAAGGACAGGGGGACTATGGCTACACCTTC.

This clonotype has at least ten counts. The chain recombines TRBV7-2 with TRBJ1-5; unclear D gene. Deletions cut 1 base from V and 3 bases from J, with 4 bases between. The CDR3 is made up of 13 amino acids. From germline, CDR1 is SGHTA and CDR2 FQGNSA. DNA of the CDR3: TGTGCCAGCAGCTTAGAGGCCAATCAGCCCCAGCATTTT. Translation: CASSLEANQPQHF.

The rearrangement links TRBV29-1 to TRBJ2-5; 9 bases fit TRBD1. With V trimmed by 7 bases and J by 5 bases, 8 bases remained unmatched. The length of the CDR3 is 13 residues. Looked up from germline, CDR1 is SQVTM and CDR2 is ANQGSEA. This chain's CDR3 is CSGHNRGQETQYF. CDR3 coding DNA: TGCAGCGGCCACAACAGGGGGCAGGAGACCCAGTACTTC.

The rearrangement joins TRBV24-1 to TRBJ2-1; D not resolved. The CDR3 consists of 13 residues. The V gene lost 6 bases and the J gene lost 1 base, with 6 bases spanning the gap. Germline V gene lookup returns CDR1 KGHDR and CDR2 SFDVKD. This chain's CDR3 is CATSLKSYNEQFF. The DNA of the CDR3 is TGTGCCACCAGTCTGAAGTCCTACAATGAGCAGTTCTTC.

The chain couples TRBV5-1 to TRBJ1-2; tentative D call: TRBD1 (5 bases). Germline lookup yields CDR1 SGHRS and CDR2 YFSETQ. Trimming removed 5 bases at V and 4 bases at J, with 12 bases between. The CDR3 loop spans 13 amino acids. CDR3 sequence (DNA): TGCGCCAGCAGTTCTGACAGACCCTATGGCTACACCTTC. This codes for CASSSDRPYGYTF.

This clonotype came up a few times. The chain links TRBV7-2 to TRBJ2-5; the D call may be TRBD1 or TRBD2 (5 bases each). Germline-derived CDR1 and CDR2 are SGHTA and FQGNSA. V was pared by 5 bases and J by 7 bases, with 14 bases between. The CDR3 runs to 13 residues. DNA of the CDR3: TGTGCCAGCAGCGCCGGGACCGGGGCGACCCAGTACTTC. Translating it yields CASSAGTGATQYF.

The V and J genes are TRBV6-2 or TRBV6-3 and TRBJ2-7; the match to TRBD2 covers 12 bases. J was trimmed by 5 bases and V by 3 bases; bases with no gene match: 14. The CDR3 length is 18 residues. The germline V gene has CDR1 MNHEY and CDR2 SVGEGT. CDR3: CASSYRWTSGTVLDEQYF. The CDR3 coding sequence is TGTGCCAGCAGTTATCGGTGGACTAGCGGGACAGTCTTGGACGAGCAGTACTTC.

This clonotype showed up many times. The CDR3: CATSGLAGLYNEQFF. The DNA for the CDR3 is TGTGCCACCAGTGGACTAGCGGGCCTCTACAATGAGCAGTTCTTC. The chain joins TRBV24-1 to TRBJ2-1; 10 bases are a match to TRBD2. With 5 bases clipped from V and 3 bases from J, the junction kept 3 bases outside the gene matches. The length of the CDR3 is 15 residues. CDR1 is KGHDR, CDR2 SFDVKD, per germline.

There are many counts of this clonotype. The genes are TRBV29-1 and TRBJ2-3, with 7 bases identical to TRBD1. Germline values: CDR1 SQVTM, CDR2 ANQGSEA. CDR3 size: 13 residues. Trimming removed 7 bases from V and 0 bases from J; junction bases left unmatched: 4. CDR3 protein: CSGDRASTDTQYF. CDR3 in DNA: TGCAGCGGTGACAGGGCGAGCACAGATACGCAGTATTTT.

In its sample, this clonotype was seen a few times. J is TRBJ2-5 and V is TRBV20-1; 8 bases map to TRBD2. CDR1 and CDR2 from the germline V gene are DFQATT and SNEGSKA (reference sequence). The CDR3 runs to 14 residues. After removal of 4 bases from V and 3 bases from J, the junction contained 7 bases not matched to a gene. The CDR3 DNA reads TGCAGTGCTAATAAACGAGCGGGAGAAGAGACCCAGTACTTC. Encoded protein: CSANKRAGEETQYF.